These T cell receptor beta chains were read from a single sample in a study of somatic mutations in cytotoxic T cells in rheumatoid arthritis. Here immunoSEQ multiplex PCR was the method, and the copy in TCRdb shows in-frame clones only, minus some. The table lists about 33,000 clones, under 90% of them singletons. Input material: CD8+ T cells sorted from blood. These receptors all come from a man aged 35 to 55 in good health. Each CDR3 is given with its conserved first and last residue. The D gene is left open where the match is weak. Some rows have no size entry. The others give once, few or many, or a class for an expanded clone.

TRBJ1-5	once	15	TRBV27	.	TGTGCCAGCAGTTGGGGAGGGTATAGCAATCAGCCCCAGCATTTT	CASSWGGYSNQPQHF
TRBJ1-3	.	13	TRBV2	.	TGTGCCGAGGTTTGGAGTCCTGGAAACACCATATATTTT	CAEVWSPGNTIYF
TRBJ2-1	.	16	TRBV6-4	.	TGTGCCAGCAGTGACTCCGAGACGAGCTCCTACAATGAGCAGTTCTTC	CASSDSETSSYNEQFF
TRBJ2-1	.	16	TRBV7-9	TRBD2	TGTGCCAGCAGCATACTAGCGGGAGGCGGTCGGGGTGAGCAGTTCTTC	CASSILAGGGRGEQFF
TRBJ2-3	.	14	TRBV4-1	TRBD2	TGCGCCAGCAGCAAGGGACTATTCACAGATACGCAGTATTTT	CASSKGLFTDTQYF
TRBJ2-5	.	13	TRBV7-2	TRBD1	TGTGCCAGCAGCCGGGACAGGGGCGAGACCCAGTACTTC	CASSRDRGETQYF
TRBJ2-3	once	15	TRBV5-1	.	TGCGCCAGCAGCTTGGCAGGAGGAGGCACAGATACGCAGTATTTT	CASSLAGGGTDTQYF
TRBJ1-2	.	13	TRBV9	.	TGTGCCAGCAGCGTAGAGGGGGACTATGGCTACACCTTC	CASSVEGDYGYTF
TRBJ1-5	.	12	TRBV28	.	TGTGCCAGCAGTTTTTTGGGTCAGCCCCAGCATTTT	CASSFLGQPQHF
TRBJ2-3	.	17	TRBV27	TRBD1	TGTGCCAGCAGACCCAGGGGTTTTCAGGGGGTCCGAGATACGCAGTATTTT	CASRPRGFQGVRDTQYF
TRBJ1-4	.	15	TRBV28	.	TGTGCCAGCAGCGACCAAACAGGGAGGGGCGAAAAACTGTTTTTT	CASSDQTGRGEKLFF
TRBJ2-1	.	15	TRBV28	TRBD2	TGTGCCAGCACCTCACGGGAGGGTGATGGCAATGAGCAGTTCTTC	CASTSREGDGNEQFF
TRBJ2-3	.	14	TRBV2	.	TGTGCCAGCAGGGAAATGCAGGGCACAGATACGCAGTATTTT	CASREMQGTDTQYF
TRBJ2-1	.	16	TRBV4-2	.	TGTGCCAGCAGCCAAGATCAAGTAGACAGGTCGCTGGAGCAGTTCTTC	CASSQDQVDRSLEQFF
TRBJ2-2	.	15	TRBV6-5	TRBD1	TGTGCCAGCAAACATGGACAGGGAGGAACCGGGGAGCTGTTTTTT	CASKHGQGGTGELFF
TRBJ2-7	.	18	TRBV4-3	.	TGCGCCAGCAGCCAAGATGAAGCCGGAGCGGGTGGCTCCTACGAGCAGTACTTC	CASSQDEAGAGGSYEQYF
TRBJ1-2	.	14	TRBV9	.	TGTGCCAGCAGCGTAGAAGGCAGCCCCGTCGGCTACACCTTC	CASSVEGSPVGYTF
TRBJ2-7	few	15	TRBV13	TRBD2	TGTGCCAGCAGCTCCGATACTAGCGGCTCCTACGAGCAGTACTTC	CASSSDTSGSYEQYF
TRBJ2-7	few	15	TRBV19	.	TGTGCCAGTAGATGGAGGGACGGCGGCTCCTACGAGCAGTACTTC	CASRWRDGGSYEQYF
TRBJ2-1	.	15	TRBV7-9	TRBD2	TGTGCCAGCAGCCCCCCCGGACTAGCGGGAAATGAGCAGTTCTTC	CASSPPGLAGNEQFF
TRBJ2-3	once	16	TRBV6-1	.	TGTGCCAGCAGTGCCGACCCGAATCGAATCACAGATACGCAGTATTTT	CASSADPNRITDTQYF
TRBJ1-5	.	12	TRBV13	.	TGTGCCAGCAGCTATGAGAATCAGCCCCAGCATTTT	CASSYENQPQHF
TRBJ2-7	once	14	TRBV19	.	TGTGCCAGTAGTCCCGGGACGGAGACCTACGAGCAGTACTTC	CASSPGTETYEQYF